This section outlines one TCR beta chain sequence together with its context. In the study's own analysis: The assay estimated nucleated cells by amplifying reference gene primers. The repertoire was sequenced with immunoSEQ multiplex PCR; TCRdb's copy has only in-frame clones and lacks some. V and J calls and clone size are as listed in that table; D and trimming were resolved from the DNA. Altogether about 35,000 clones are present, about nine tenths being singletons, with the ten largest covering 10%. These data are taken from a study of blood T cell repertoires in COVID-19. Study context: Samples taken during acute and convalescent COVID-19 were collected in the United States, Italy and Spain. PBMCs, B-cell-depleted T cells, or T cells provided the cDNA or gDNA that made up the material.

This CDR3 has 16 residues. V gave up 1 base and J gave up 4 bases; unmatched junction bases: 8. The germline V gene has CDR1 SGHVS and CDR2 FQNEAQ. The gene calls are TRBV7-8 and TRBJ2-3; 7 positions match TRBD2. Sequencing used peripheral blood. The TCR originated in a man older than 75 with active COVID-19. The CDR3 region has the DNA TGTGCCAGCAGCTTAGTACTGCGGGAGTGGGCAGATACGCAGTATTTT. Translation gives CASSLVLREWADTQYF.